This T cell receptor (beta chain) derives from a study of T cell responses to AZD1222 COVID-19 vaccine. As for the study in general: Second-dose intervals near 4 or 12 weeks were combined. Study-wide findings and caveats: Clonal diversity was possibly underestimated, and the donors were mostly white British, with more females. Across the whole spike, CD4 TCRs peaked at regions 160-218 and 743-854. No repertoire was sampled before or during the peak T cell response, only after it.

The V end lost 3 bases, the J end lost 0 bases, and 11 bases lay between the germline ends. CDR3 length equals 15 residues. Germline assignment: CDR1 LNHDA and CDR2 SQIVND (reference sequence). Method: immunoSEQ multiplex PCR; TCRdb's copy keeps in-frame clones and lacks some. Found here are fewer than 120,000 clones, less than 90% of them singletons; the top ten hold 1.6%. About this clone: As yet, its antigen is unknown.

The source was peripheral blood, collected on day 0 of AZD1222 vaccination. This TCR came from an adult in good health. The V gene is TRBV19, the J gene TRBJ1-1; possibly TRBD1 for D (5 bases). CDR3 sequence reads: CASSIRGSMNTEAFF. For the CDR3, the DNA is TGTGCCAGTAGTATTCGGGGCAGTATGAACACTGAAGCTTTCTTT.